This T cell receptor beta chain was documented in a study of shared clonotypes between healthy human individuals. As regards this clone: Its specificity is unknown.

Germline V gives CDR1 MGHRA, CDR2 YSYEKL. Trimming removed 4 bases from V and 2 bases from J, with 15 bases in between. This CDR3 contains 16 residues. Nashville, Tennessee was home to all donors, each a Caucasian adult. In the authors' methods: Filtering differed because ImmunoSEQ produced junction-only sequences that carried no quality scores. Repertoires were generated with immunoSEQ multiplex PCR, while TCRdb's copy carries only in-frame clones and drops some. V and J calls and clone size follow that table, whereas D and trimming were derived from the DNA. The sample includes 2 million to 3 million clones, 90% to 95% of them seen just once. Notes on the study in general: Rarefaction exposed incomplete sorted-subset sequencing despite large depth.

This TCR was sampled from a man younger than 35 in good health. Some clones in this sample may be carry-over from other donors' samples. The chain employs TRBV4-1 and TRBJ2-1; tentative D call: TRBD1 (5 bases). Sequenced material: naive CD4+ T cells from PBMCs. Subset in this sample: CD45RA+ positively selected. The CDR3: CASSLRTETAYNEQFF. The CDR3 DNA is TGCGCCAGCAGCCTCAGGACCGAGACAGCCTACAATGAGCAGTTCTTC.